Listed below are T cell receptor beta chains from one sample, sequenced in a study of cytomegalovirus exposure and HLA in healthy donors. Only in-frame clones appear in the TCRdb table, and some are missing; sequencing was by immunoSEQ multiplex PCR. The profile shows roughly 160,000 clones, approximately 80% of them singletons. Sequencing used PBMCs. These TCRs come from a man aged 30-40 years in good health and CMV-seropositive. Each CDR3 is given with its conserved first and last residue. Fields, in order: V gene, CDR3 length, clone size, J gene, D gene, CDR3 protein, CDR3 DNA. The D gene is left open where the match is weak. Only some rows state a clone size, as once, few, many or a class for expanded clones.

v_gene: TRBV28
len: 13
abundance: .
j_gene: TRBJ2-7
d_gene: .
CDR3aa: CASSLRIPREQYF
CDR3nt: TGTGCCAGCAGTTTACGTATTCCACGGGAGCAGTACTTC

v_gene: TRBV6-6
len: 14
abundance: few
j_gene: TRBJ2-5
d_gene: .
CDR3aa: CASSYGGLGETQYF
CDR3nt: TGTGCCAGCAGTTACGGAGGGTTAGGAGAGACCCAGTACTTC

v_gene: TRBV28
len: 17
abundance: .
j_gene: TRBJ1-5
d_gene: .
CDR3aa: CASSLDVLRGGPQPQHF
CDR3nt: TGTGCCAGCAGTTTGGACGTGCTGAGGGGGGGCCCTCAGCCCCAGCATTTT

v_gene: TRBV19
len: 15
abundance: few
j_gene: TRBJ2-2
d_gene: .
CDR3aa: CASSTETDHTGELFF
CDR3nt: TGTGCCAGTAGTACAGAGACAGATCACACCGGGGAGCTGTTTTTT

v_gene: TRBV5-1
len: 15
abundance: .
j_gene: TRBJ2-1
d_gene: TRBD2
CDR3aa: CASSLVAGGYNEQFF
CDR3nt: TGCGCCAGCAGCTTGGTAGCGGGGGGATACAATGAGCAGTTCTTC

v_gene: TRBV2
len: 14
abundance: .
j_gene: TRBJ2-2
d_gene: .
CDR3aa: CASRPLAVTGELFF
CDR3nt: TGTGCCAGCAGACCCTTAGCGGTCACCGGGGAGCTGTTTTTT

v_gene: TRBV6-5
len: 14
abundance: .
j_gene: TRBJ1-2
d_gene: .
CDR3aa: CASSPLAEGYGYTF
CDR3nt: TGTGCCAGCAGTCCTCTGGCCGAGGGCTATGGCTACACCTTC

v_gene: TRBV10-3
len: 16
abundance: many
j_gene: TRBJ1-5
d_gene: TRBD1
CDR3aa: CAISRQGGRSNQPQHF
CDR3nt: TGTGCCATCAGTAGACAGGGAGGTAGGAGCAATCAGCCCCAGCATTTT

v_gene: TRBV4-1
len: 16
abundance: .
j_gene: TRBJ2-3
d_gene: TRBD2
CDR3aa: CASSQGAGGYTDTQYF
CDR3nt: TGCGCCAGCAGCCAAGGGGCGGGGGGGTACACAGATACGCAGTATTTT

v_gene: TRBV27
len: 11
abundance: .
j_gene: TRBJ2-5
d_gene: .
CDR3aa: CASSSQETQYF
CDR3nt: TGTGCCAGCAGTTCGCAAGAGACCCAGTACTTC

v_gene: TRBV30
len: 14
abundance: .
j_gene: TRBJ1-1
d_gene: TRBD1
CDR3aa: CAWRHRGMNTEAFF
CDR3nt: TGTGCCTGGAGGCACAGGGGAATGAACACTGAAGCTTTCTTT

v_gene: TRBV19
len: 16
abundance: .
j_gene: TRBJ2-3
d_gene: .
CDR3aa: CASSENRVLGTDTQYF
CDR3nt: TGTGCCAGTAGTGAAAACAGGGTCTTGGGCACAGATACGCAGTATTTT

v_gene: TRBV23-1
len: 15
abundance: .
j_gene: TRBJ2-3
d_gene: TRBD1
CDR3aa: CATIQGDVSTDTQYF
CDR3nt: TGCGCCACCATACAGGGGGATGTTAGCACAGATACGCAGTATTTT

v_gene: TRBV10-3
len: 15
abundance: .
j_gene: TRBJ1-4
d_gene: TRBD1
CDR3aa: CAISDEGTANEKLFF
CDR3nt: TGTGCCATCAGTGATGAAGGGACAGCTAATGAAAAACTGTTTTTT

v_gene: TRBV27
len: 13
abundance: .
j_gene: TRBJ2-7
d_gene: .
CDR3aa: CASSWTATYEQYF
CDR3nt: TGTGCCAGCAGTTGGACAGCCACCTACGAGCAGTACTTC

v_gene: TRBV9
len: 14
abundance: .
j_gene: TRBJ2-7
d_gene: .
CDR3aa: CASSPTWTADEQYF
CDR3nt: TGTGCCAGCAGCCCTACCTGGACAGCGGACGAGCAGTACTTC

v_gene: TRBV27
len: 16
abundance: .
j_gene: TRBJ2-7
d_gene: .
CDR3aa: CASSLSSGDRDYEQYF
CDR3nt: TGTGCCAGCAGTTTAAGCTCGGGGGACAGAGACTACGAGCAGTACTTC

v_gene: TRBV7-9
len: 11
abundance: .
j_gene: TRBJ2-7
d_gene: .
CDR3aa: CASSLSYEQYF
CDR3nt: TGTGCCAGCAGCTTATCTTACGAGCAGTACTTC

v_gene: TRBV5-1
len: 18
abundance: .
j_gene: TRBJ2-7
d_gene: TRBD1
CDR3aa: CASSLAGQGPKSSYEQYF
CDR3nt: TGCGCCAGCAGCTTGGCGGGACAGGGGCCAAAGAGCTCCTACGAGCAGTACTTC

v_gene: TRBV10-3
len: 19
abundance: .
j_gene: TRBJ1-6
d_gene: TRBD1
CDR3aa: CAISESWQGARSYNSPLHF
CDR3nt: TGTGCCATCAGTGAGTCATGGCAGGGGGCGCGTTCCTATAATTCACCCCTCCACTTT

v_gene: TRBV27
len: 16
abundance: .
j_gene: TRBJ2-7
d_gene: TRBD1
CDR3aa: CASRRSGTGISYEQYF
CDR3nt: TGTGCCAGCAGGAGATCCGGGACAGGGATCTCCTACGAGCAGTACTTC

v_gene: TRBV27
len: 13
abundance: .
j_gene: TRBJ1-1
d_gene: .
CDR3aa: CASSTDSSHEAFF
CDR3nt: TGTGCCAGCAGTACGGACAGCAGTCATGAAGCTTTCTTT

v_gene: TRBV30
len: 16
abundance: .
j_gene: TRBJ2-3
d_gene: TRBD1
CDR3aa: CAWSPSRTGGTDTQYF
CDR3nt: TGTGCCTGGAGTCCTTCCCGGACAGGGGGCACAGATACGCAGTATTTT

v_gene: TRBV9
len: 13
abundance: .
j_gene: TRBJ2-7
d_gene: TRBD1
CDR3aa: CASSTETGYEQYF
CDR3nt: TGTGCCAGCAGCACCGAGACAGGGTATGAGCAGTACTTC

v_gene: TRBV5-5
len: 14
abundance: .
j_gene: TRBJ1-5
d_gene: .
CDR3aa: CASSLAGINQPQHF
CDR3nt: TGTGCCAGCAGCTTGGCAGGGATCAATCAGCCCCAGCATTTT

v_gene: TRBV7-9
len: 16
abundance: .
j_gene: TRBJ2-1
d_gene: .
CDR3aa: CASSLIVGLSYNEQFF
CDR3nt: TGTGCCAGCAGCTTAATCGTGGGGCTCTCCTACAATGAGCAGTTCTTC

v_gene: TRBV5-6
len: 14
abundance: .
j_gene: TRBJ1-1
d_gene: .
CDR3aa: CASSLPGRSTEAFF
CDR3nt: TGTGCCAGCAGCTTGCCGGGAAGATCCACTGAAGCTTTCTTT

v_gene: TRBV7-8
len: 14
abundance: once
j_gene: TRBJ1-4
d_gene: TRBD1
CDR3aa: CASSPGQTNEKLFF
CDR3nt: TGTGCCAGCAGCCCGGGACAGACTAATGAAAAACTGTTTTTT

v_gene: TRBV7-2
len: 14
abundance: .
j_gene: TRBJ1-1
d_gene: .
CDR3aa: CASSLVGGRTEAFF
CDR3nt: TGTGCCAGCAGCTTAGTGGGGGGAAGAACTGAAGCTTTCTTT

v_gene: TRBV5-5
len: 11
abundance: .
j_gene: TRBJ2-7
d_gene: .
CDR3aa: CASSDGSEQYF
CDR3nt: TGTGCCAGCAGCGACGGGAGTGAGCAGTACTTC

v_gene: TRBV4-1
len: 14
abundance: .
j_gene: TRBJ2-5
d_gene: .
CDR3aa: CASSQVGIQETQYF
CDR3nt: TGCGCCAGCAGCCAAGTCGGGATTCAAGAGACCCAGTACTTC

v_gene: TRBV7-9
len: 16
abundance: .
j_gene: TRBJ2-3
d_gene: TRBD2
CDR3aa: CASSNGLAGATDTQYF
CDR3nt: TGTGCCAGCAGCAACGGACTAGCGGGGGCAACAGATACGCAGTATTTT

v_gene: TRBV10-3
len: 12
abundance: .
j_gene: TRBJ2-7
d_gene: .
CDR3aa: CAISELRSEQYF
CDR3nt: TGTGCCATCAGTGAGTTGAGGTCCGAGCAGTACTTC

v_gene: TRBV7-9
len: 12
abundance: .
j_gene: TRBJ1-5
d_gene: .
CDR3aa: CASSPGSQPQHF
CDR3nt: TGTGCCAGCAGCCCCGGGAGCCAGCCCCAGCATTTT

v_gene: TRBV5-4
len: 14
abundance: .
j_gene: TRBJ2-1
d_gene: TRBD1
CDR3aa: CATHAGQGMNEQFF
CDR3nt: TGTGCCACCCACGCGGGACAGGGTATGAATGAGCAGTTCTTC

v_gene: TRBV6-5
len: 13
abundance: .
j_gene: TRBJ2-7
d_gene: TRBD1
CDR3aa: CASSRTGYYEQYF
CDR3nt: TGTGCCAGCAGTCGGACAGGATACTACGAGCAGTACTTC

v_gene: TRBV5-5
len: 14
abundance: .
j_gene: TRBJ2-7
d_gene: .
CDR3aa: CASSFVGAVYEQYF
CDR3nt: TGTGCCAGCAGCTTCGTGGGGGCGGTCTACGAGCAGTACTTC

v_gene: TRBV2
len: 15
abundance: once
j_gene: TRBJ1-4
d_gene: TRBD1
CDR3aa: CASSDRQGSSEKLFF
CDR3nt: TGTGCCAGCAGTGACCGACAGGGTTCTAGTGAAAAACTGTTTTTT

v_gene: TRBV10-3
len: 13
abundance: once
j_gene: TRBJ2-7
d_gene: .
CDR3aa: CAISESQGGEQYF
CDR3nt: TGTGCCATCAGTGAGTCCCAGGGTGGGGAGCAGTACTTC

v_gene: TRBV5-1
len: 14
abundance: once
j_gene: TRBJ1-2
d_gene: .
CDR3aa: CASSYPGVGDGYTF
CDR3nt: TGCGCCAGCAGCTACCCGGGCGTGGGAGATGGCTACACCTTC